These T cell receptor beta chains were read from a single sample in a study of CD8 T cells in Susac syndrome. TCRdb fed the immunoSEQ multiplex PCR reads into MiXCR, producing one record per CDR3 protein. The sample shows approximately 300,000 distinct CDR3 sequences, over 75% of them seen only once. The sample consisted of CD8+ T cells from PBMCs. All receptors come from a human donor with multiple sclerosis. CDR3s include the opening cysteine and the closing phenylalanine or tryptophan. A D gene is named only where the DNA matches it firmly. Size is stated for part of the rows, as once, few or many counts, or as a class when the clone is expanded.

cdr3_aa cdr3_nt j_call v_call d_call clone_size
CASSAGRFYEQYF TGTGCCAGCAGTGCAGGGAGGTTCTACGAGCAGTACTTC TRBJ2-7 TRBV27 NA NA
CASSTLGPYYEQYF TGTGCCAGCAGCACCCTTGGACCCTACTACGAGCAGTACTTC TRBJ2-7 TRBV12-3/TRBV12-4 NA NA
CASSLETRQGMTGELFF TGTGCCAGCAGTTTGGAAACCCGACAGGGCATGACCGGGGAGCTGTTTTTT TRBJ2-2 TRBV28 TRBD1 NA
CSARDLTGPPYEQYF TGCAGTGCTAGAGATCTGACGGGGCCGCCGTACGAGCAGTACTTC TRBJ2-7 TRBV20-1 NA NA
CASSRELSYNSPLHF TGCGCCAGCAGCCGAGAGCTCTCCTATAATTCACCCCTCCACTTT TRBJ1-6 TRBV4-3 NA NA
CASSRYNLAGVSYEQYF TGTGCCAGCAGCCGTTATAATCTAGCGGGAGTCTCCTACGAGCAGTACTTC TRBJ2-7 TRBV5-6 TRBD2 NA
CASSLGAGVSGELFF TGTGCCAGCAGCTTAGGGGCGGGAGTGTCCGGGGAGCTGTTTTTT TRBJ2-2 TRBV7-9 TRBD2 once
CASTRPGETEAFF TGTGCCAGCACACGACCAGGGGAGACTGAAGCTTTCTTT TRBJ1-1 TRBV25-1 NA NA
CASSTPPRGSTEAFF TGTGCCAGCAGCACTCCTCCCCGGGGTTCCACTGAAGCTTTCTTT TRBJ1-1 TRBV12-3/TRBV12-4 NA NA
CASSFAGTGTFNTEAFF TGTGCCAGCAGTTTTGCCGGGACAGGGACTTTTAACACTGAAGCTTTCTTT TRBJ1-1 TRBV6-5 TRBD1 NA
CASSEGARLQETQYF TGTGCCAGCAGTGAAGGCGCGAGACTCCAAGAGACCCAGTACTTC TRBJ2-5 TRBV2 NA NA
CASTFGEVNTEAFF TGTGCCAGCACCTTTGGGGAGGTGAACACTGAAGCTTTCTTT TRBJ1-1 TRBV7-8 NA NA
CAWDPQGTYAAFF TGTGCCTGGGATCCACAGGGAACTTACGCAGCTTTCTTT TRBJ1-1 TRBV30 NA once
CASSEPAALDTQYF TGTGCCAGCAGTGAACCGGCTGCATTGGATACGCAGTATTTT TRBJ2-3 TRBV6-1 NA NA
CASSTGGTFDEQYF TGTGCCAGCAGCACAGGGGGCACCTTCGACGAGCAGTACTTC TRBJ2-7 TRBV28 TRBD1 NA
CASSMGAEGRETQYF TGTGCCAGCAGCATGGGTGCGGAGGGTCGAGAGACCCAGTACTTC TRBJ2-5 TRBV28 NA NA
CASSRFGAGGTEAFF TGTGCCAGCAGCCGGTTCGGGGCGGGAGGGACTGAAGCTTTCTTT TRBJ1-1 TRBV3-1 NA NA
CASSLNSAQPQHF TGTGCCAGCAGCTTAAATTCGGCTCAGCCCCAGCATTTT TRBJ1-5 TRBV7-8 NA NA
CASSWMGRGGEQYF TGTGCCAGCAGCTGGATGGGCAGGGGCGGAGAGCAGTACTTC TRBJ2-7 TRBV11-2 NA few
CASSFLSPRGYGYTF TGTGCCAGCAGTTTTCTGTCCCCGAGGGGCTATGGCTACACCTTC TRBJ1-2 TRBV27 NA NA
CAWSGVRRGSYEQYF TGTGCCTGGAGTGGAGTGAGGAGGGGGTCCTACGAGCAGTACTTC TRBJ2-7 TRBV30 NA once
CAIRDPDRGGTGFPYEQYF TGTGCCATCAGGGACCCAGATAGGGGAGGGACAGGATTCCCCTACGAGCAGTACTTC TRBJ2-7 TRBV10-3 NA NA
CASSTLGAMPYNEQFF TGTGCCAGCAGCACGCTAGGCGCGATGCCCTACAATGAGCAGTTCTTC TRBJ2-1 TRBV9 NA NA
CASSYPAGSGNTIYF TGTGCCAGCAGTTACCCTGCCGGCTCTGGAAACACCATATATTTT TRBJ1-3 TRBV6-6 NA NA
CASSQDGQSSGANVLTF TGCGCCAGCAGCCAAGATGGGCAGAGCTCTGGGGCCAACGTCCTGACTTTC TRBJ2-6 TRBV4-3 NA NA
CAWSTANEQFF TGTGCCTGGAGTACCGCAAATGAGCAGTTCTTC TRBJ2-1 TRBV30 NA NA
CASISDRGLWPQHF TGTGCCAGCATCTCTGACAGGGGGCTTTGGCCCCAGCATTTT TRBJ1-5 TRBV2 TRBD1 NA
CAISSGGEQFF TGTGCAATATCCTCTGGGGGTGAGCAGTTCTTC TRBJ2-1 TRBV19 NA NA
CASSGLADSTYEQYF TGTGCCAGTAGTGGACTAGCGGATTCAACCTACGAGCAGTACTTC TRBJ2-7 TRBV19 TRBD2 NA
CASSSSVVAASNEQFF TGTGCCAGCAGCTCAAGCGTGGTAGCGGCTAGCAATGAGCAGTTCTTC TRBJ2-1 TRBV6-1 NA NA